Below, 31 T cell receptor beta chains from the same sample are listed, as sequenced in a study of graft-versus-host responses after intestinal transplantation. Assay: immunoSEQ multiplex PCR; the TCRdb copy retains only in-frame clones and omits some. Among some 77,000 clones listed, roughly 90% were seen once. This material consisted of PBMCs, taken 98 days after intestinal transplantation. These receptors came from a human patient who received an intestinal transplant, so some T cells may come from the graft donor.

V gene TRBV5-4 combines with J gene TRBJ2-1; tentatively, D is TRBD1 or TRBD2 (7 bases each). CDR3 length: 16 amino acids. In germline, CDR1 is SGHNT, CDR2 YYREEE (reference sequence). Trimming took off 0 bases at V and 4 bases at J, with 14 bases between the two ends. CDR3 in amino acids: CASSLEGASGYNEQFF. The CDR3 bases are TGTGCCAGCAGCTTGGAGGGGGCTAGCGGATACAATGAGCAGTTCTTC. The full variable domain, in which reference TRBV5-4 and TRBJ2-1 provide the parts outside the CDR3, is ETGVTQSPTHLIKTRGQQVTLRCSSQSGHNTVSWYQQALGQGPQFIFQYYREEENGRGNFPPRFSGLQFPNYSSELNVNALELDDSALYLCASSLEGASGYNEQFFGPGTRLTVL.

CDR3 sequence: CASSLRAGGRVTDTQYF. The CDR3 coding sequence is TGTGCCAGCAGTTTGCGGGCGGGAGGGCGAGTCACAGATACGCAGTATTTT. The V gene is TRBV27, the J gene TRBJ2-3, with 9 bases identical to TRBD2. Germline-derived CDR1 and CDR2 are MNHEY and SMNVEV (reference sequence). The junction had 9 bases not matched to a gene; V was cut back by 3 bases and J by 2 bases. This CDR3 has 17 amino acids.

V gene TRBV5-1 combines with J gene TRBJ2-3; D is ambiguous. CDR3 size: 14 residues. V was pared by 0 bases and J by 6 bases, with 11 bases between. The germline V gene has CDR1 SGHRS and CDR2 YFSETQ. The CDR3 DNA reads as TGCGCCAGCAGCTTGGGGGTAGTTCTCGATACGCAGTATTTT. It translates to CASSLGVVLDTQYF.

This clone was seen only a few times. This rearrangement joins TRBV4-1 to TRBJ2-7; D not resolved. The CDR3 covers 15 residues. The V gene's germline CDR1 is MGHRA and CDR2 YSYEKL. V was trimmed by 3 bases and J by 0 bases, leaving 12 bases between them. CDR3 nucleotides: TGCGCCAGCAGCCATGGGTGGGGTGGCTCCTACGAGCAGTACTTC. Protein product: CASSHGWGGSYEQYF.

The V call is TRBV7-6, the J call TRBJ2-5; maybe TRBD2 (5 bases). Germline assignment: CDR1 SGHVS and CDR2 FNYEAQ. Trimming removed 4 bases at V and 5 bases at J, with 11 bases between. This CDR3 spans 13 amino acids. The CDR3 spells CASSSGLWETQYF. DNA of the CDR3: TGTGCCAGCAGCTCCGGACTGTGGGAGACCCAGTACTTC.

The genes are TRBV4-3 and TRBJ1-2; 7 positions match TRBD1. Germline assignment: CDR1 LGHNA and CDR2 YSLEER. The junction had 7 bases not matched to a gene; V was cut back by 1 base and J by 5 bases. The CDR3 contains 15 residues. The CDR3 reads CASSQGPRGGYGYTF. In nucleotides, the CDR3 is TGCGCCAGCAGCCAAGGCCCCAGGGGGGGTTATGGCTACACCTTC.

V and J are TRBV19 and TRBJ1-2, with 7 positions matching TRBD1. The CDR3 totals 17 residues. CDR1 is LNHDA, CDR2 SQIVND, per germline (reference sequence). The J segment lost 3 bases and the V segment lost 3 bases, leaving 13 bases of the junction unmatched. The CDR3 is CASSIDATGWADYGYTF. CDR3 nucleotide sequence: TGTGCCAGTAGTATCGATGCGACAGGGTGGGCGGACTATGGCTACACCTTC.

The V gene is TRBV9, the J gene TRBJ2-1; TRBD2 matches 9 bases. This CDR3 spans 16 amino acids. The V segment lost 0 bases and the J segment 7 bases; nucleotides outside the gene matches: 8. The V gene's germline CDR1 is SGDLS and CDR2 YYNGEE. The CDR3 nucleotides read TGTGCCAGCAGCGTAGCGGGCGGGGGGGCCGTAAATGAGCAGTTCTTC. Translating it yields CASSVAGGGAVNEQFF.

CDR3 loop: CASSDRGGSSGNTIYF. DNA of the CDR3: TGCGCCAGCAGTGATCGCGGCGGGAGCTCTGGAAACACCATATATTTT. The chain joins TRBV10-2 to TRBJ1-3; no clear D. This CDR3 region has 16 residues. V gave up 3 bases and J gave up 0 bases, with 12 bases separating them. CDR1 and CDR2 from the germline V gene are WSHSY and SAAADI.

J is TRBJ2-5 and V is TRBV10-1, with D unclear. Germline V gene sequence: CDR1 WNHNN, CDR2 SYGVQD (reference sequence). This CDR3 contains 14 residues. The V end lost 2 bases, the J end lost 5 bases, and 12 bases lay between the germline ends. The CDR3 spells CASSEEAMTETQYF. CDR3 DNA sequence: TGCGCCAGCAGTGAGGAGGCGATGACCGAGACCCAGTACTTC.

The rearrangement joins TRBV29-1 to TRBJ1-2; D might be TRBD1 (6 bases). V dropped 3 bases and J dropped 7 bases, with 9 bases sitting between them. CDR1 and CDR2 from the germline V gene are SQVTM and ANQGSEA. This CDR3 is 11 amino acids long. This CDR3 reads CSVEGGSGYTF. As DNA, the CDR3 is TGCAGCGTTGAGGGGGGCAGTGGCTACACCTTC.

V gene TRBV7-6 combines with J gene TRBJ2-1, with 8 positions matching TRBD2. Germline V gene lookup returns CDR1 SGHVS and CDR2 FNYEAQ. The CDR3 runs to 16 residues. The junction had 8 bases not matched to a gene; V was cut back by 3 bases and J by 4 bases. The CDR3 loop is CASSFNGLATYNEQFF. Here the CDR3 DNA reads TGTGCCAGCAGCTTCAATGGACTAGCAACATACAATGAGCAGTTCTTC.

This clone was counted a few times. This rearrangement joins TRBV5-1 to TRBJ2-7; D might be TRBD2 (6 bases). Germline V lookup: CDR1 SGHRS, CDR2 YFSETQ. The CDR3 consists of 13 residues. Trimming cost V 5 bases and J 4 bases, with 13 bases left between them. In DNA form, the CDR3 reads TGCGCCAGCAGGGAAGGGACTGGGTACGAGCAGTACTTC. Its protein product is CASREGTGYEQYF.

This chain joins TRBV5-1 and TRBJ2-3; D is possibly TRBD1 or TRBD2 (6 bases each). V was cut by 2 bases and J by 1 base, with 11 bases left in between. The CDR3 length is 15 residues. CDR1 is SGHRS, CDR2 YFSETQ, per germline. CDR3 residues: CASSLGGSRTDTQYF. CDR3 DNA sequence: TGCGCCAGCAGCTTAGGGGGGAGCCGCACAGATACGCAGTATTTT.

This clone was observed once. V usage is TRBV4-1 and J usage is TRBJ2-6; weak D call: TRBD1 (5 bases). Trimming removed 0 bases from V and 1 base from J, with 16 bases in between. The CDR3 sequence is 19 residues long. The germline V gene encodes CDR1 MGHRA and CDR2 YSYEKL. As DNA, the CDR3 is TGCGCCAGCAGCCAAGACGGATCGGGTTCAGGGTCTGGGGCCAACGTCCTGACTTTC. This translates into CASSQDGSGSGSGANVLTF.

In DNA form, the CDR3 reads TGCAGCGTTGCAAGGACTAAGGGGTACGGAAACACCATATATTTT. This translates into CSVARTKGYGNTIYF. V usage is TRBV29-1 and J usage is TRBJ1-3; D perhaps matches TRBD1 (5 bases). Germline CDR1 is SQVTM and CDR2 is ANQGSEA. This CDR3 contains 15 residues. Trimming cost V 4 bases and J 4 bases, with 17 bases left between them. Combining the CDR3 with reference TRBV29-1 and TRBJ1-3 gives the whole variable domain SAVISQKPSRDICQRGTSLTIQCQVDSQVTMMFWYRQQPGQSLTLIATANQGSEATYESGFVIDKFPISRPNLTFSTLTVSNMSPEDSSIYLCSVARTKGYGNTIYFGEGSWLTVV.

The chain is built from TRBV6-4 and TRBJ1-5, with TRBD1 matching 7 bases. The CDR3 covers 24 residues. CDR1 is MRHNA, CDR2 SNTAGT, per germline. J was trimmed by 0 bases and V by 0 bases; bases with no gene match: 26. The CDR3 DNA reads as TGTGCCAGCAGTGACTCGAAGCGAGGAACCCGCCGGGACAGCAAATTTAATAGCAATCAGCCCCAGCATTTT. It specifies CASSDSKRGTRRDSKFNSNQPQHF.

CDR3 nucleotides: TGTGCCAGCAGTTTGCTTCCTAGCAGATTTTACAATGAGCAGTTCTTC. Amino acids: CASSLLPSRFYNEQFF. The gene calls are TRBV28 and TRBJ2-1, with a weak D call TRBD2 (5 bases). Trimming stripped 3 bases from V and 4 bases from J, with 16 bases between. There are 16 residues in the CDR3. CDR1 and CDR2 (germline): MDHEN, SYDVKM.

The chain links TRBV27 to TRBJ2-7; D is undetermined. The germline V and J ends were trimmed by 3 bases and 6 bases, with 9 bases remaining between them. Germline V gene data show CDR1 as MNHEY and CDR2 as SMNVEV (reference sequence). The CDR3 runs to 12 residues. The CDR3 loop reads CASSLGMTEQYF. CDR3 in DNA: TGTGCCAGCAGTTTGGGGATGACCGAGCAGTACTTC.

This clone was recorded once. The CDR3 region has the DNA TGTGCCAGCAGCTTAACTTACTTCTACGAGCAGTACTTC. Translation gives CASSLTYFYEQYF. V and J are TRBV7-9 and TRBJ2-7; no definite D call. With 2 bases removed from V and 3 bases from J, the gap between germline ends came to 8 bases. Germline CDR1 SEHNR, CDR2 FQNEAQ (reference sequence). CDR3 size: 13 residues.

J is TRBJ1-1 and V is TRBV11-1; unclear D gene. Trimming took 5 bases from V and 0 from J, leaving 19 bases between them. Looked up from germline, CDR1 is SGHAT and CDR2 is FQDESV (reference sequence). The length of the CDR3 is 17 residues. CDR3 coding DNA: TGTGCCAGCAGCCTACTACCCATGGGTGGCCTGAACACTGAAGCTTTCTTT. It codes for CASSLLPMGGLNTEAFF.

This chain links TRBV2 with TRBJ2-1; weak D call: TRBD1 (6 bases). CDR3 length equals 15 residues. Germline V gives CDR1 SNHLY, CDR2 FYNNEI. The V end lost 3 bases, the J end lost 4 bases, and 13 bases lay between the germline ends. The CDR3 loop reads CASSEGQGPYNEQFF. Written as DNA, the CDR3 is TGTGCCAGCAGTGAGGGGCAGGGGCCTTACAATGAGCAGTTCTTC.

The CDR3, as DNA: TGTGCCAGCAGCGTAAATAGTCCGGGGGCATCAAACACCGGGGAGCTGTTTTTT. As protein: CASSVNSPGASNTGELFF. This chain joins TRBV9 and TRBJ2-2, with D perhaps given as TRBD1 or TRBD2 (6 bases each). This CDR3 region has 18 residues. CDR1 is SGDLS, CDR2 YYNGEE, per germline. The V and J ends lost 1 base and 2 bases respectively, with 18 bases between them.

The table lists this clone with a count of one. V is TRBV15 and J is TRBJ2-5, with TRBD1 matching 7 bases. The trim removed 5 bases at V and 1 base at J, leaving 7 bases unmatched. Germline lookup yields CDR1 LNHNV and CDR2 YYDKDF (reference sequence). The CDR3 spans 15 residues. CDR3 nucleotides: TGTGCCACCAGCCCCTCGGGGACAGTCCAAGAGACCCAGTACTTC. It translates to CATSPSGTVQETQYF.

This chain connects TRBV10-3 to TRBJ2-1; TRBD2 matches 14 bases. With 3 bases clipped from V and 7 bases from J, the junction kept 5 bases outside the gene matches. Germline CDR1 and CDR2: ENHRY and SYGVKD. CDR3 length: 16 amino acids. The CDR3 DNA sequence: TGTGCCATCAGTGAACCGACTAGCGGGAGGGTAAATGAGCAGTTCTTC. This encodes CAISEPTSGRVNEQFF.

This chain connects TRBV15 to TRBJ1-6, with TRBD1 matching over 7 bases. The germline gives CDR1 LNHNV, CDR2 YYDKDF (reference sequence). The CDR3 runs to 16 residues. V trimming: 3 bases; J trimming: 3 bases; junction bases outside the gene matches: 5. The CDR3 DNA sequence: TGTGCCACCAGCAGCCAGGGGGACTTCTATAATTCACCCCTCCACTTT. Protein product: CATSSQGDFYNSPLHF. Full variable domain (rest looked up from reference TRBV15 and TRBJ1-6): DAMVIQNPRYQVTQFGKPVTLSCSQTLNHNVMYWYQQKSSQAPKLLFHYYDKDFNNEADTPDNFQSRRPNTSFCFLDIRSPGLGDTAMYLCATSSQGDFYNSPLHFGNGTRLTVT.

The chain links TRBV6-1 to TRBJ2-7, with a weak D call TRBD2 (5 bases). Trimming pared 1 base from V and 4 bases from J, leaving 17 bases between. Germline CDR1 reads MNHNS; CDR2 reads SASEGT. The CDR3 is 16 residues long. CDR3: CASSEVIASSSYEQYF. DNA of the CDR3: TGTGCCAGCAGTGAAGTAATAGCGTCGAGTTCTTACGAGCAGTACTTC.

The chain employs TRBV2 and TRBJ2-3, with D tentatively TRBD2 (5 bases). The length of the CDR3 is 14 residues. Germline V gene sequence: CDR1 SNHLY, CDR2 FYNNEI. V was cut by 5 bases and J by 4 bases, with 13 bases left in between. The DNA for the CDR3 is TGTGCCAGCAGTTTGGATGGGAGCGCAGATACGCAGTATTTT. This codes for CASSLDGSADTQYF. The whole variable domain, remainder taken from reference TRBV2 and TRBJ2-3, is EPEVTQTPSHQVTQMGQEVILRCVPISNHLYFYWYRQILGQKVEFLVSFYNNEISEKSEIFDDQFSVERPDGSNFTLKIRSTKLEDSAMYFCASSLDGSADTQYFGPGTRLTVL.

The chain recombines TRBV27 with TRBJ2-5; 8 bases line up with TRBD2. J was trimmed by 3 bases and V by 10 bases; bases with no gene match: 13. The CDR3 loop spans 15 amino acids. Germline V gene data show CDR1 as MNHEY and CDR2 as SMNVEV (reference sequence). CDR3 in amino acids: CATARGGDLEETQYF. The CDR3 region has the DNA TGTGCCACAGCCCGGGGGGGGGATCTAGAAGAGACCCAGTACTTC.

The rearrangement links TRBV4-1 to TRBJ2-2; maybe TRBD1 (6 bases). The V gene's germline CDR1 is MGHRA and CDR2 YSYEKL. CDR3 size: 16 residues. V dropped 4 bases and J dropped 0 bases, with 12 bases sitting between them. The chain's CDR3 is CASSLPTGSNTGELFF. CDR3 DNA sequence: TGCGCCAGCAGCCTCCCGACAGGCTCGAACACCGGGGAGCTGTTTTTT.

The chain combines TRBV6-5 with TRBJ2-7; possible D gene TRBD1, 6 bases. This CDR3 spans 13 amino acids. Looked up from germline, CDR1 is MNHEY and CDR2 is SVGAGI. V lost 4 bases to trimming and J lost 7 bases, with 14 bases between them. The CDR3 DNA is TGTGCCAGCAGTTTCCCGCCGGGACAAGAGCAGTACTTC. As protein: CASSFPPGQEQYF.